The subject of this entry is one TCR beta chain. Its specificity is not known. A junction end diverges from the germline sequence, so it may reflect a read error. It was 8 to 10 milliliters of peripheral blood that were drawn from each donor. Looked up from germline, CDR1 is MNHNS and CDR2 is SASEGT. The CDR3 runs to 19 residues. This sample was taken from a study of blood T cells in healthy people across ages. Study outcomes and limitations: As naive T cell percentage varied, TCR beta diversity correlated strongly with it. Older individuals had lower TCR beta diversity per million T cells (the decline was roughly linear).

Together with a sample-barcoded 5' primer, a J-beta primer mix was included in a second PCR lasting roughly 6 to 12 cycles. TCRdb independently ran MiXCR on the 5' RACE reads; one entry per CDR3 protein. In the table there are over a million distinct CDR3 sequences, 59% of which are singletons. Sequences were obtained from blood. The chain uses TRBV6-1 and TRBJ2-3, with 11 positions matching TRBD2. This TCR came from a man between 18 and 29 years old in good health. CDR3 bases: TGTGCCAGCAGTGTTCCTAGTAATAGCGGGAGGGCTAGCACAGGTACGCAGTATTTT. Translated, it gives CASSVPSNSGRASTGTQYF.